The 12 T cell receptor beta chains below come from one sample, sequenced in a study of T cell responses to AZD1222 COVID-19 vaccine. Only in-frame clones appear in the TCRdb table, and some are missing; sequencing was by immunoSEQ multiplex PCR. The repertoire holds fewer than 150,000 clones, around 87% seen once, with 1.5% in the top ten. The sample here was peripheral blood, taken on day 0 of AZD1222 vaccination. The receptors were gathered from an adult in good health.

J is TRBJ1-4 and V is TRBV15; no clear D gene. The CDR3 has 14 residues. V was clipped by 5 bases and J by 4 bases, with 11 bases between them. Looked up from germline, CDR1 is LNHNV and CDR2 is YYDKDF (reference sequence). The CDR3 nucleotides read TGTGCCACCAGCGGTGGGCCGGTTAATGAAAAACTGTTTTTT. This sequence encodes CATSGGPVNEKLFF.

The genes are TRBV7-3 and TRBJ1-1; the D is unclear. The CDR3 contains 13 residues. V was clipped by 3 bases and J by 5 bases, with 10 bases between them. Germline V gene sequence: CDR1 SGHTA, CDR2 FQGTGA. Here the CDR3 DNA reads TGTGCCAGCAGCTTTGGAGAGAGAACTGAAGCTTTCTTT. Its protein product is CASSFGERTEAFF.

In DNA, the CDR3 is TGCGCCAGCAGCCAGCGCGGACCCGCTGGGGCCAACGTCCTGACTTTC. It encodes CASSQRGPAGANVLTF. The chain couples TRBV5-1 to TRBJ2-6, with no clear D. Trimming left V 4 bases short and J 2 bases short, with 13 bases between. Per the germline V gene, CDR1 is SGHRS and CDR2 is YFSETQ. The CDR3 has 16 amino acids.

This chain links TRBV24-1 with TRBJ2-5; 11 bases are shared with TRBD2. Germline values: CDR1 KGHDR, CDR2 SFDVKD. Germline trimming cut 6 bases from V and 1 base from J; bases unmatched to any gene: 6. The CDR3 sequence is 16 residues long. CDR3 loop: CATSLSGGGSQETQYF. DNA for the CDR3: TGTGCCACCAGTCTTAGCGGGGGGGGGAGCCAAGAGACCCAGTACTTC.

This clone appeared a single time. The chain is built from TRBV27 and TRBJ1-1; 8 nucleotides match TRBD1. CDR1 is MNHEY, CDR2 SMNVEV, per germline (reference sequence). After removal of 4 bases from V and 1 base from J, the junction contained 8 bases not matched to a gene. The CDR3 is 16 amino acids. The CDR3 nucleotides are TGTGCCAGCAGTTCCGCCGGGACAGGAGGGAACACTGAAGCTTTCTTT. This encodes CASSSAGTGGNTEAFF.

The CDR3 reads CASSVIPTDTQYF. The CDR3 nucleotides are TGTGCCAGCAGCGTAATCCCCACAGATACGCAGTATTTT. The genes are TRBV9 and TRBJ2-3; no definite D call. Trimming took off 1 base at V and 2 bases at J, with 5 bases between the two ends. The CDR3 totals 13 residues. CDR1 and CDR2 from the germline V gene are SGDLS and YYNGEE.

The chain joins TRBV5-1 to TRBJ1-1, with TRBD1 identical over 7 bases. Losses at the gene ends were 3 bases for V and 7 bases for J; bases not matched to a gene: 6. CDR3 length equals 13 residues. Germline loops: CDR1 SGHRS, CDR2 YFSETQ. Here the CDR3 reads CASSSRQGLEAFF. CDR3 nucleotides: TGCGCCAGCAGCTCTCGACAGGGCCTTGAAGCTTTCTTT.

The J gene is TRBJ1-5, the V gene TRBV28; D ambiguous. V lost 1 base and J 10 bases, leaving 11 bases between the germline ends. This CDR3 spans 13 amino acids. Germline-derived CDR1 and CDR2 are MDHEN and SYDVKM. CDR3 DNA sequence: TGTGCCAGCAGTTTATCTGTGGCTCTCCCCCAGCATTTT. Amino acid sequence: CASSLSVALPQHF.

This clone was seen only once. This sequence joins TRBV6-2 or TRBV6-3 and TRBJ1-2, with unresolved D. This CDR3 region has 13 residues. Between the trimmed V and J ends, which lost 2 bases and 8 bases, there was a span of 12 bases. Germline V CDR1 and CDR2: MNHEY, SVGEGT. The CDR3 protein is CASSYEAGRGYTF. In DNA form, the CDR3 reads TGTGCCAGCAGTTACGAGGCAGGACGGGGCTACACCTTC.

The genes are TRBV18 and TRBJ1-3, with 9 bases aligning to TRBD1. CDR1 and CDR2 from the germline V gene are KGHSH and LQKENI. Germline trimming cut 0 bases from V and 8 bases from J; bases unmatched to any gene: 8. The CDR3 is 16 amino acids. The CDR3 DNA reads TGTGCCAGCTCACCACCGGGACAGGGCGGTGCGGACACCATATATTTT. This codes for CASSPPGQGGADTIYF.

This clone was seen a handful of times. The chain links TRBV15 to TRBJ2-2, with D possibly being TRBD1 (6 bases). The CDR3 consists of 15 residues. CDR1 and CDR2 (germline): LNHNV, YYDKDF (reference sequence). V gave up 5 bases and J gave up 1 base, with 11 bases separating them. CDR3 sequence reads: CATSPDRLNTGELFF. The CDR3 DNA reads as TGTGCCACCAGCCCCGACAGGCTGAACACCGGGGAGCTGTTTTTT.

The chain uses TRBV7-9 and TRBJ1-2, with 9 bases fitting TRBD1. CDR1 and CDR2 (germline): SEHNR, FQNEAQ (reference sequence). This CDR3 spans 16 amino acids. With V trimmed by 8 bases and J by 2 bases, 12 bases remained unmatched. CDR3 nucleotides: TGTGCCAGCTGGGGACAGGGCGTCGGCGGAAACTATGGCTACACCTTC. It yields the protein CASWGQGVGGNYGYTF.